This is a list of T cell receptor beta chains from one sample in a study of T-cell reconstitution after alpha-beta-depleted transplantation in children. TCRdb recomputed calls from the PCR reads with MiXCR, one row per CDR3 protein. Among 400,000 to 550,000 distinct CDR3 sequences listed, 10% to 13% were seen once. The source was PBMCs, collected before TCRalphabeta/CD19-depleted stem cell transplant. Receptors were obtained from a child aged 2-15 years with inherited bone marrow failure, due to receive a stem cell transplant. CDR3s include the opening cysteine and the closing phenylalanine or tryptophan. The D gene is left open where the match is weak. Where a row states a size, it is once, few, many or the class of an expanded clone; other rows omit it.

CDR3 protein	CDR3 DNA	V gene	J gene	D gene	clone size
CATRKSPGQTDTQYF	TGTGCCACCAGAAAAAGCCCAGGTCAGACAGATACGCAGTATTTT	TRBV15	TRBJ2-3	NA	many
CASSFGGPDEQYF	TGTGCCAGCAGCTTTGGGGGACCGGACGAGCAGTACTTC	TRBV7-9	TRBJ2-7	NA	few
CASSSGQFF	TGTGCCAGCAGCTCCGGGCAGTTCTTC	TRBV7-2	TRBJ2-1	NA	many
CAGGDGNTEAFF	TGTGCCGGGGGGGACGGAAACACTGAAGCTTTCTTT	TRBV28	TRBJ1-1	NA	many
CSVDDSPSYNEQFF	TGCAGCGTTGACGACAGTCCCTCCTACAATGAGCAGTTCTTC	TRBV29-1	TRBJ2-1	NA	many
CASSPRGVSVTSYNEQFF	TGTGCCAGCTCACCACGTGGTGTTAGCGTAACCTCCTACAATGAGCAGTTCTTC	TRBV18	TRBJ2-1	NA	many
CASSQDGLAGNQETQYF	TGCGCCAGCAGCCAAGATGGACTAGCGGGCAACCAAGAGACCCAGTACTTC	TRBV4-3	TRBJ2-5	TRBD2	many
CASSDRGIGYGNSPLHF	TGTGCCAGTTCGGACAGGGGTATTGGGTACGGGAATTCACCCCTCCACTTT	TRBV19	TRBJ1-6	TRBD1	many
CASSRAGGSPYEQYF	TGTGCCAGCAGCCGAGCAGGGGGCTCCCCCTACGAGCAGTACTTC	TRBV9	TRBJ2-7	TRBD1	NA
CASSQGWNSPLHF	TGTGCCAGTAGTCAGGGGTGGAATTCACCCCTCCACTTT	TRBV12-3/TRBV12-4	TRBJ1-6	NA	many
CSVRPYGGNEQFF	TGCAGCGTCCGTCCCTACGGAGGTAATGAGCAGTTCTTC	TRBV29-1	TRBJ2-1	NA	many
CASSIGQGGELFF	TGTGCCAGTAGTATTGGCCAGGGTGGGGAGCTGTTTTTT	TRBV19	TRBJ2-2	NA	NA
CASTVTSGTDTQYF	TGTGCCAGCACCGTGACTAGCGGAACAGATACGCAGTATTTT	TRBV7-2	TRBJ2-3	TRBD2	NA
CASSLKVTNTGELFF	TGTGCCAGCAGCCTGAAAGTTACGAACACCGGGGAGCTGTTTTTT	TRBV7-2	TRBJ2-2	NA	many
CAIRGQKETQYF	TGTGCCATCAGAGGACAGAAGGAGACCCAGTACTTC	TRBV10-3	TRBJ2-5	NA	many
CSVEVRRITGQETQYF	TGCAGCGTTGAAGTTAGGAGGATTACTGGCCAAGAGACCCAGTACTTC	TRBV29-1	TRBJ2-5	NA	many
CSAPGTRYNEQFF	TGCAGTGCACCCGGGACCCGGTACAATGAGCAGTTCTTC	TRBV20-1	TRBJ2-1	NA	many
CASSIWGREMDNEQFF	TGTGCCAGTAGTATTTGGGGCAGGGAAATGGACAATGAGCAGTTCTTC	TRBV19	TRBJ2-1	NA	NA
CASCFAVLGIAGAGETQYF	TGTGCCAGCTGTTTTGCCGTTCTCGGGATAGCGGGAGCGGGGGAGACCCAGTACTTC	TRBV2	TRBJ2-5	TRBD2	NA
CASSYGTPTGELFF	TGTGCCAGCAGTTACGGGACACCAACCGGGGAGCTGTTTTTT	TRBV6-5	TRBJ2-2	NA	many
CSVETGLNQPQHF	TGCAGCGTCGAGACAGGGCTCAATCAGCCCCAGCATTTT	TRBV29-1	TRBJ1-5	TRBD1	many
CASSQGASHSREQYF	TGCGCCAGCAGTCAGGGGGCCTCCCATTCGCGCGAGCAGTACTTC	TRBV5-1	TRBJ2-7	TRBD1	many
CASSQVPGGNTGELFF	TGCGCCAGCAGCCAAGTTCCAGGTGGGAACACCGGGGAGCTGTTTTTT	TRBV4-3	TRBJ2-2	NA	many
CATSGLVGNEQFF	TGTGCCACCAGCGGGTTAGTAGGCAATGAGCAGTTCTTC	TRBV15	TRBJ2-1	NA	many
CATSDAGAYYNEQFF	TGTGCCACCAGTGATGCCGGGGCCTACTACAATGAGCAGTTCTTC	TRBV24-1	TRBJ2-1	NA	few
CSAREIFIAGLRGNQPQHF	TGCAGTGCTAGAGAGATCTTTATCGCGGGTCTCAGGGGCAATCAGCCCCAGCATTTT	TRBV20-1	TRBJ1-5	NA	few
CSARVGTSGRVGETHYF	TGCAGTGCTAGAGTCGGGACTAGCGGGAGGGTCGGGGAGACCCATTACTTC	TRBV20-1	TRBJ2-5	TRBD2	few
CASSLPGVAGRDEQFF	TGTGCCAGCAGCCTTCCTGGGGTAGCGGGAAGGGATGAGCAGTTCTTC	TRBV28	TRBJ2-1	TRBD2	many
CASTLRDPTGELFF	TGTGCCAGCACCTTAAGGGACCCCACCGGGGAGCTGTTTTTT	TRBV28	TRBJ2-2	NA	many
CASRTGGPEPQYF	TGTGCCAGCCGAACAGGGGGCCCAGAGCCCCAGTACTTC	TRBV27	TRBJ2-5	TRBD1	once
CASSPTVGRGYEQYF	TGTGCCAGCAGCCCTACGGTAGGTAGGGGCTACGAGCAGTACTTC	TRBV7-6	TRBJ2-7	NA	many
CASSLAYGKVQGKYERYF	TGCGCCAGCAGCTTGGCCTACGGGAAAGTCCAGGGGAAATACGAGCGGTACTTC	TRBV5-1	TRBJ2-7	NA	NA
CASSPRPPRTGELFF	TGTGCCAGCAGCCCGCGTCCCCCCCGAACCGGGGAGCTGTTTTTT	TRBV27	TRBJ2-2	NA	many
CASSQGSNEQYF	TGCGCCAGCAGCCAAGGTAGCAACGAGCAGTACTTC	TRBV4-3	TRBJ2-7	NA	many
CASSLFTTEEAFF	TGTGCCAGCAGTTTATTCACGACTGAAGAAGCTTTCTTT	TRBV27	TRBJ1-1	NA	many
CASSQDRDRGQTGELFF	TGCGCCAGCAGCCAAGACCGGGACAGGGGGCAGACCGGGGAGCTGTTTTTT	TRBV4-3	TRBJ2-2	TRBD1	NA
CASSSGLAGNTDTQYF	TGTGCCAGCAGCTCGGGACTAGCGGGGAACACAGATACGCAGTATTTT	TRBV11-2	TRBJ2-3	TRBD2	many
CASRQWIEAKNIQYF	TGCGCCAGCCGCCAATGGATCGAGGCCAAAAACATTCAGTACTTC	TRBV5-1	TRBJ2-4	NA	many
CSASWGADNEQFF	TGCAGTGCTAGTTGGGGGGCAGACAATGAGCAGTTCTTC	TRBV20-1	TRBJ2-1	NA	many
CSVEEGGTYNEQFF	TGCAGCGTTGAAGAAGGAGGAACCTACAATGAGCAGTTCTTC	TRBV29-1	TRBJ2-1	NA	many
CASSLKGQNGYTF	TGTGCCAGCAGTTTAAAGGGGCAGAACGGCTACACCTTC	TRBV27	TRBJ1-2	NA	NA
CASSFQTEVLDQETQYF	TGTGCCAGCAGCTTCCAGACGGAGGTGTTAGACCAAGAGACCCAGTACTTC	TRBV5-5	TRBJ2-5	NA	many
CASSPRGRPKETQYF	TGTGCCAGCAGTCCGCGGGGGCGCCCCAAAGAGACCCAGTACTTC	TRBV28	TRBJ2-5	NA	NA
CASSQDIAPYEQYF	TGCGCCAGCAGCCAAGACATCGCCCCCTACGAGCAGTACTTC	TRBV4-3	TRBJ2-7	NA	many
CASSPNPAYRVKENTGELFF	TGTGCCAGCAGTCCCAACCCCGCCTACAGGGTGAAGGAGAACACCGGGGAGCTGTTTTTT	TRBV27	TRBJ2-2	NA	many
CASSSGRVGNEQYF	TGTGCCAGCAGCAGCGGGAGGGTAGGGAACGAGCAGTACTTC	TRBV7-8	TRBJ2-7	TRBD2	few
CSAAGLGGNEQFF	TGCAGTGCTGCGGGACTCGGGGGCAATGAGCAGTTCTTC	TRBV20-1	TRBJ2-1	NA	few
CATSDNDREIDGTQYF	TGTGCCACCAGTGATAATGACAGGGAAATTGATGGTACGCAGTATTTT	TRBV24-1	TRBJ2-3	TRBD1	many
CAWSVRQRTGELFF	TGTGCCTGGAGTGTAAGGCAGCGCACCGGGGAGCTGTTTTTT	TRBV30	TRBJ2-2	NA	many
CASSRRRGEAGDEQYF	TGTGCCAGCAGCCGGCGGAGGGGGGAGGCTGGGGACGAGCAGTACTTC	TRBV7-6	TRBJ2-7	NA	many
CASSGLEANTGELFF	TGTGCCAGCAGCGGACTAGAGGCGAACACCGGGGAGCTGTTTTTT	TRBV12-3/TRBV12-4	TRBJ2-2	TRBD2	many
CASSSPWGRGNIQYF	TGTGCCAGCAGTTCCCCTTGGGGGCGCGGAAACATTCAGTACTTC	TRBV27	TRBJ2-4	NA	many